This T cell receptor beta chain was identified during a study of control samples from healthy donors and cancer patients. CDR3 length: 14 residues. CDR1 and CDR2 (germline): SEHNR, FQNEAQ (reference sequence). Trimming shortened V by 3 bases and J by 3 bases, and 11 bases separated the two germline ends. Libraries were prepared by immunoSEQ multiplex PCR; TCRdb keeps only in-frame clonotypes and omits some of them. The data hold roughly 130,000 clones, with 85% to 95% observed a single time. The sequenced sample consisted of PBMCs. The chain is built from TRBV7-9 and TRBJ1-1; D call uncertain. The TCR originated in a man aged 50-59 years with head and neck cancer. CDR3 in DNA: TGTGCCAGCAGCTTTCAAGGGAAGGACACTGAAGCTTTCTTT. This gives the protein CASSFQGKDTEAFF.